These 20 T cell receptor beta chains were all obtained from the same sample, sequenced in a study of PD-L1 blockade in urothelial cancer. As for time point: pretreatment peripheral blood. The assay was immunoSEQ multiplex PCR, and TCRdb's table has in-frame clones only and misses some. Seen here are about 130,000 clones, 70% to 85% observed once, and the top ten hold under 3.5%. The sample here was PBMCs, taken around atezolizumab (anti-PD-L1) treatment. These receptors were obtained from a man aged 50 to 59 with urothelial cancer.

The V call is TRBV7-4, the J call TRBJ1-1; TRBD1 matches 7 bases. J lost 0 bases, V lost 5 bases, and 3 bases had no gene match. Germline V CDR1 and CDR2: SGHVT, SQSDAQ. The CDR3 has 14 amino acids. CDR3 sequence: CASSRTGMNTEAFF. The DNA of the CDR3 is TGTGCCAGCAGCCGGACAGGCATGAACACTGAAGCTTTCTTT.

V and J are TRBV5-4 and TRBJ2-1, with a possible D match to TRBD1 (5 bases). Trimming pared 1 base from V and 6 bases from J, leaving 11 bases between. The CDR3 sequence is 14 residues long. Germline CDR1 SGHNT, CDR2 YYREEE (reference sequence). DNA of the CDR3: TGTGCCAGCAGCTTGAGGGGTCGGCGCAATGAGCAGTTCTTC. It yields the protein CASSLRGRRNEQFF.

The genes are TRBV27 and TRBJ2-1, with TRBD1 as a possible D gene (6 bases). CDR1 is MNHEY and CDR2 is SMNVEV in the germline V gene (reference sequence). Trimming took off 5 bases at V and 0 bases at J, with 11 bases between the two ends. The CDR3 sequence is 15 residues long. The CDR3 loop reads CASSGDTGSYNEQFF. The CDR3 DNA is TGTGCCAGCAGTGGGGACACCGGCTCCTACAATGAGCAGTTCTTC.

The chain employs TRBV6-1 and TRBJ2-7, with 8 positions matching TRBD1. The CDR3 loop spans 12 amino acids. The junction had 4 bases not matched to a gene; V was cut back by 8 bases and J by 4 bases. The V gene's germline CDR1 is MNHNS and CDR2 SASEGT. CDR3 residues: CASGGQGYEQYF. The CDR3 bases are TGTGCCAGCGGAGGACAGGGATACGAGCAGTACTTC.

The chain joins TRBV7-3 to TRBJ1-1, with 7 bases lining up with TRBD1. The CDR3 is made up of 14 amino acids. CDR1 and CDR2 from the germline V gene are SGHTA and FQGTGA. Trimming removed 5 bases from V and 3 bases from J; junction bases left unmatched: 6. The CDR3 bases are TGTGCCAGCAGCCCCACAGGGGTCCACACTGAAGCTTTCTTT. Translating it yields CASSPTGVHTEAFF.

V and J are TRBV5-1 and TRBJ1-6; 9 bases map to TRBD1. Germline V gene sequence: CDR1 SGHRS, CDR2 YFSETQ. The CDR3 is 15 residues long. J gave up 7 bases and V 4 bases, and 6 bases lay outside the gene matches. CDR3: CASSTKGQGNSPLHF. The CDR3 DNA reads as TGCGCCAGCAGCACCAAGGGACAGGGAAATTCACCCCTCCACTTT.

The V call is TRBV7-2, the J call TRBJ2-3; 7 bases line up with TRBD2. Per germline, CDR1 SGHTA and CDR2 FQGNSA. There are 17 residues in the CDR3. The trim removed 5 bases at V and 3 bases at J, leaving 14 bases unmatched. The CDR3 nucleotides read TGTGCCAGCAGCCATCCGGGGAGGAAGGGAGGGACAGATACGCAGTATTTT. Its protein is CASSHPGRKGGTDTQYF.

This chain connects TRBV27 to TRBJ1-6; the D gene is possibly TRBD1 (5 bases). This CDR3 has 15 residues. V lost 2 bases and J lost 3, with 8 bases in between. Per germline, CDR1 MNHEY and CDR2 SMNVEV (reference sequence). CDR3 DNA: TGTGCCAGCAGTTTAAAGGGGCACTATAATTCACCCCTCCACTTT. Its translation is CASSLKGHYNSPLHF.

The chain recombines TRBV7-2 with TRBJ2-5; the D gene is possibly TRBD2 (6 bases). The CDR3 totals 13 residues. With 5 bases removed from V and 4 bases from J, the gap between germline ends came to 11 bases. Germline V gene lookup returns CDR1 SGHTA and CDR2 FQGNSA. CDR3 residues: CASSNRTIETQYF. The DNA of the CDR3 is TGTGCCAGCAGCAACCGGACTATAGAGACCCAGTACTTC.

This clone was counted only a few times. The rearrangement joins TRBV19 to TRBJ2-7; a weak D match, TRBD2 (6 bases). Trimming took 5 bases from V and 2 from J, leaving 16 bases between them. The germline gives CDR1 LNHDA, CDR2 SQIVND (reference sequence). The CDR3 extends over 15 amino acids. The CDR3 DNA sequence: TGTGCCAGTAGTCCAACACGCGGGACCCCCTACGAGCAGTACTTC. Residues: CASSPTRGTPYEQYF.

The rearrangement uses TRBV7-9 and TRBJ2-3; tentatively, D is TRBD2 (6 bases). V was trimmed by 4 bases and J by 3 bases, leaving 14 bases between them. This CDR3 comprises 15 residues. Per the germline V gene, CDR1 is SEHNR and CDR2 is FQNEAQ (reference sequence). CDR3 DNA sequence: TGTGCCAGCAGCTCCTCCGGGGGAGGAACAGATACGCAGTATTTT. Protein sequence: CASSSSGGGTDTQYF.

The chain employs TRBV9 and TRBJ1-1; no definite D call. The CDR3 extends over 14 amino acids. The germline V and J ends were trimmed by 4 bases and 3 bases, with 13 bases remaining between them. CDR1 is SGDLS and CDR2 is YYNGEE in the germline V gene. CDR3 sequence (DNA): TGTGCCAGCAGCCCATGGGCATCGGACACTGAAGCTTTCTTT. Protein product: CASSPWASDTEAFF.

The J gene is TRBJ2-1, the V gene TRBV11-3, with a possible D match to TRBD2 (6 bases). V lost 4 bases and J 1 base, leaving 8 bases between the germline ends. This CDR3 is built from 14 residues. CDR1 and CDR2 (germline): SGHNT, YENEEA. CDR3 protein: CASSSGTSYNEQFF. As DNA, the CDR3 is TGTGCCAGCAGCTCCGGGACTTCCTACAATGAGCAGTTCTTC.

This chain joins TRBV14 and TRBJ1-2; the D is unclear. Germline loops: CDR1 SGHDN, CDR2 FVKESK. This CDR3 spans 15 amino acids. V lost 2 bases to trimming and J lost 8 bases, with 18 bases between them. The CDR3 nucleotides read TGTGCCAGCAGCCAACACCTGTTGGAGGGATCCGGCTACACCTTC. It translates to CASSQHLLEGSGYTF.

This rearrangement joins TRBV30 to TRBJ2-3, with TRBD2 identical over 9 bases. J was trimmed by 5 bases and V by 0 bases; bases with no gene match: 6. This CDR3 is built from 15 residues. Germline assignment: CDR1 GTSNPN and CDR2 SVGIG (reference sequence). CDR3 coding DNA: TGTGCCTGGAGTGTACAAGCGGGAGGAGGAGATACGCAGTATTTT. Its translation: CAWSVQAGGGDTQYF. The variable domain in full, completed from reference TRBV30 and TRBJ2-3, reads SQTIHQWPATLVQPVGSPLSLECTVEGTSNPNLYWYRQAAGRGLQLLFYSVGIGQISSEVPQNLSASRPQDRQFILSSKKLLLSDSGFYLCAWSVQAGGGDTQYFGPGTRLTVL.

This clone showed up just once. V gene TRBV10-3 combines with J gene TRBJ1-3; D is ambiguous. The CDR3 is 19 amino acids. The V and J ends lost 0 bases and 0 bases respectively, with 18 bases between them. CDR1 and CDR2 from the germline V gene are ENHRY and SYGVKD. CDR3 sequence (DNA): TGTGCCATCAGTGAGTCAGCAGGCCTCCCCTCCAACTCTGGAAACACCATATATTTT. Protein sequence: CAISESAGLPSNSGNTIYF.

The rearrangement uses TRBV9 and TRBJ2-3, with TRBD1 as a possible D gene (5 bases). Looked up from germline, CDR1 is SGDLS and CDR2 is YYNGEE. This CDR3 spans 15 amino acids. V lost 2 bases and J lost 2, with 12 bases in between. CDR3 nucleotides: TGTGCCAGCAGCGTTTCAGGGCCTCACACAGATACGCAGTATTTT. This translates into CASSVSGPHTDTQYF.

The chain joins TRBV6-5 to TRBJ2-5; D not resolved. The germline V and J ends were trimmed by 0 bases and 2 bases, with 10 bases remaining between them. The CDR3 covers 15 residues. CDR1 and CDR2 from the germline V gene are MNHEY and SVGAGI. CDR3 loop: CASSYSTATQETQYF. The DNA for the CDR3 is TGTGCCAGCAGTTACTCCACCGCGACTCAAGAGACCCAGTACTTC.

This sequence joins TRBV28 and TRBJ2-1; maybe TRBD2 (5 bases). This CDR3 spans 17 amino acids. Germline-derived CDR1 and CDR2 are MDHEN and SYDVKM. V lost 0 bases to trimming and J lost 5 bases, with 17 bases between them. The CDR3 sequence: CASSLWAEIGGDNEQFF. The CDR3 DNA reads TGTGCCAGCAGTTTATGGGCCGAGATCGGAGGTGACAATGAGCAGTTCTTC. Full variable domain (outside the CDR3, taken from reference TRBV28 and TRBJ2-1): DVKVTQSSRYLVKRTGEKVFLECVQDMDHENMFWYRQDPGLGLRLIYFSYDVKMKEKGDIPEGYSVSREKKERFSLILESASTNQTSMYLCASSLWAEIGGDNEQFFGPGTRLTVL.

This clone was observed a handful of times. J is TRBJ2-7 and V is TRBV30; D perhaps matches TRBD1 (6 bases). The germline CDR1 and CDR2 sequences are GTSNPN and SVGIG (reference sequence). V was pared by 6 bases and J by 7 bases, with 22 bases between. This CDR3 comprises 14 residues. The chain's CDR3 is CACKFRDTLIEQYF. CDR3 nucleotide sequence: TGTGCCTGCAAATTCCGGGACACACTAATTGAGCAGTACTTC.